A selection of T cell receptor beta chains follows, all from one sample in a study of cytomegalovirus exposure and HLA in healthy donors. Sequencing used immunoSEQ multiplex PCR; TCRdb keeps in-frame clones, though not all of them. The profile covers 310,000 or so clones, with 70% to 90% appearing a single time and about 2% taken by the ten largest. Sequencing was carried out using PBMCs. These receptor sequences come from a woman between 18 and 29 years old in good health and CMV-seronegative. CDR3s include the opening cysteine and the closing phenylalanine or tryptophan. Each record gives: J gene, D gene, CDR3 length, clone size, V gene, CDR3 DNA, CDR3 protein. D genes are given only for firm matches. Some rows have no size entry. The others give once, few or many, or a class for an expanded clone.

TRBJ1-5 | TRBD1 | 16 | - | TRBV4-1 | TGCGCCAGCAGCCCCTGGACAGGTTTAAGCAATCAGCCCCAGCATTTT | CASSPWTGLSNQPQHF
TRBJ1-2 | TRBD1 | 15 | - | TRBV18 | TGTGCCAGCTCACTATCCGGGACAGGGGGTAATGGCTACACCTTC | CASSLSGTGGNGYTF
TRBJ2-1 | TRBD1 | 15 | - | TRBV11-3 | TGTGCCAGCAGCTTAGGAGGACAGGGTCCTGAAGGGCAGTTCTTC | CASSLGGQGPEGQFF
TRBJ1-4 | TRBD1 | 15 | - | TRBV9 | TGTGCCAGCAGCGTAGAGTCAGGGGGGTATGAAAAACTGTTTTTT | CASSVESGGYEKLFF
TRBJ2-1 | - | 12 | once | TRBV2 | TGTGCCAGCAGTCGAACAGGGAATGAGCAGTTCTTC | CASSRTGNEQFF
TRBJ1-5 | - | 15 | - | TRBV2 | TGTGCCAGCAGTGGAGGACAGTTTAGCAATCAGCCCCAGCATTTT | CASSGGQFSNQPQHF
TRBJ2-3 | - | 12 | - | TRBV5-1 | TGCGCCAGCAGCTTCCCCGGAGATACGCAGTATTTT | CASSFPGDTQYF
TRBJ2-1 | TRBD2 | 15 | once | TRBV6-5 | TGTGCCGGCAGAAACGGGGGGAGCTCCTACAATGAGCAGTTCTTC | CAGRNGGSSYNEQFF
TRBJ2-1 | - | 15 | - | TRBV2 | TGTGCCAGCAGCCTACTAGAGAGTGCCTACAATGAGCAGTTCTTC | CASSLLESAYNEQFF
TRBJ2-1 | TRBD2 | 15 | - | TRBV5-4 | TGTGCCAGCAGCCCCGGACTAGCGGACTACAATGAGCAGTTCTTC | CASSPGLADYNEQFF
TRBJ1-1 | - | 13 | - | TRBV25-1 | TGTGCCAGCACCGGGACACGGAACACTGAAGCTTTCTTT | CASTGTRNTEAFF
TRBJ2-5 | - | 12 | - | TRBV6-5 | TGTGCCAGTACGGGATCCCAAGAGACCCAGTACTTC | CASTGSQETQYF
TRBJ2-3 | - | 13 | - | TRBV27 | TGTGCCAGCAGTTATAGGGGCGCAGATACGCAGTATTTT | CASSYRGADTQYF
TRBJ1-1 | TRBD1 | 17 | - | TRBV2 | TGTGCCAGCAGTGAAGCGCTTGGTCAGGGGGCTATCACTGAAGCTTTCTTT | CASSEALGQGAITEAFF
TRBJ1-4 | - | 15 | once | TRBV5-6 | TGTGCCAGCAGCTCCCCGGACAGCCTTAATGAAAAACTGTTTTTT | CASSSPDSLNEKLFF
TRBJ2-6 | - | 16 | - | TRBV19 | TGTGCCAGTAGTAAGGACAGAACCTCTGGGGCCAACGTCCTGACTTTC | CASSKDRTSGANVLTF